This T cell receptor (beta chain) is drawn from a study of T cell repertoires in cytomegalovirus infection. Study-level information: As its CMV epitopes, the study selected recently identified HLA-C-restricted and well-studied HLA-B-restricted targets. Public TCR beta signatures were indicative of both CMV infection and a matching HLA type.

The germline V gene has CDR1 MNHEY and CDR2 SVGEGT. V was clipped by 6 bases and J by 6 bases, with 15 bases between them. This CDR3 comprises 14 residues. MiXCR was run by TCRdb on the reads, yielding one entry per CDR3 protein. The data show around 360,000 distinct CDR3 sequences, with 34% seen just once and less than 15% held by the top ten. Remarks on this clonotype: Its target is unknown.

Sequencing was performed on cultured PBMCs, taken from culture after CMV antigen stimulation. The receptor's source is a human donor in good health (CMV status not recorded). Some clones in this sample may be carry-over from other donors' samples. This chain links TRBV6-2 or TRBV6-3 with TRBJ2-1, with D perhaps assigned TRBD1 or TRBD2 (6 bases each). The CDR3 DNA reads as TGTGCCAGCAGAGAAAGGTGGGGGGCCAATGAGCAGTTCTTC. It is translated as CASRERWGANEQFF.